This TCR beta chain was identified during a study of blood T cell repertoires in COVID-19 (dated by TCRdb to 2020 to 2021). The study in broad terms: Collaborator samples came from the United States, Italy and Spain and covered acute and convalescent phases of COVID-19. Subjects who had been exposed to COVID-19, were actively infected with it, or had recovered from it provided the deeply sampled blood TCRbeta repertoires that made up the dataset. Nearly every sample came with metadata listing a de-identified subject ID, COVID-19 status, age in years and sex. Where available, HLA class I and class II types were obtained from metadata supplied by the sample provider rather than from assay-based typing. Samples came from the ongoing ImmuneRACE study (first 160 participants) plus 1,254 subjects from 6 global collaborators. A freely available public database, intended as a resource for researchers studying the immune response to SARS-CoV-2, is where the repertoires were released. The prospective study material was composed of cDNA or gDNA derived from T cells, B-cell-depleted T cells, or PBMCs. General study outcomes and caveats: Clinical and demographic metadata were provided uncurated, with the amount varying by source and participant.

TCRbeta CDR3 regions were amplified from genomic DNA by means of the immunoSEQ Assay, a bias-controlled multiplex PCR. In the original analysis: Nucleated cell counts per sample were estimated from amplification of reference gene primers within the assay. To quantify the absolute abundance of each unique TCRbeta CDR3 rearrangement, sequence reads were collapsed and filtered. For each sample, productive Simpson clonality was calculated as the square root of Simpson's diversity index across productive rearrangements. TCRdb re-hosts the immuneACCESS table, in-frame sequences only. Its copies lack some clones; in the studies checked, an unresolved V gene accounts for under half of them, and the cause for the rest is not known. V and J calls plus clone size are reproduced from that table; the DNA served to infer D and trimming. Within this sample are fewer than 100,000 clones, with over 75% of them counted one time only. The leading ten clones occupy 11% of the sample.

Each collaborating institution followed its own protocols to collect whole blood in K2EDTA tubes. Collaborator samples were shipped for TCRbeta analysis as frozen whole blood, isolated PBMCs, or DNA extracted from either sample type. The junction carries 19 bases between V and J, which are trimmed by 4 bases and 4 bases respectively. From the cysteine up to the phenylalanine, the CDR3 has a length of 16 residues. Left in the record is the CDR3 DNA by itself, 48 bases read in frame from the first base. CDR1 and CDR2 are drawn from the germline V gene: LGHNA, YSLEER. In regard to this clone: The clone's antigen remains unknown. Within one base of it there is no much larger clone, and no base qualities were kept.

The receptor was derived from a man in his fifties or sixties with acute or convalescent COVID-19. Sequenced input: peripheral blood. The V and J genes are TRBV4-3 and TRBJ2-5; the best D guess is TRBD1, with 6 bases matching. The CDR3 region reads CASSLQTTGPGETQYF. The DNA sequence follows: TGCGCCAGCAGCCTTCAAACGACAGGTCCTGGAGAGACCCAGTACTTC.